What follows are 8 T cell receptor beta chains derived from one specimen sequenced in a study of blood T cell repertoires in COVID-19. Here immunoSEQ multiplex PCR was the method, and the copy in TCRdb shows in-frame clones only, minus some. The sample has 240,000 or so clones; 88% are singletons. The sequencing input was peripheral blood. These receptors originate from a woman in her twenties or thirties with acute or convalescent COVID-19.

The V gene is TRBV6-6, the J gene TRBJ2-7; possible D gene TRBD1, 6 bases. Germline CDR1 and CDR2: MNHNY and SVGAGI (reference sequence). The CDR3 covers 14 residues. V shed 2 bases and J shed 7 bases, with 15 bases lying between them. DNA for the CDR3: TGTGCCAGCAGTTACCAGGGGACCGCCGGGGAGCAGTACTTC. This codes for CASSYQGTAGEQYF.

The V call is TRBV10-1, the J call TRBJ2-3; D is unclear. The CDR3 loop spans 11 amino acids. CDR1 is WNHNN, CDR2 SYGVQD, per germline (reference sequence). Deletions cut 8 bases from V and 5 bases from J, with 8 bases between. CDR3 sequence: CASSSRDTQYF. DNA for the CDR3: TGCGCCAGCTCTAGTAGAGATACGCAGTATTTT.

J is TRBJ1-4 and V is TRBV6-2 or TRBV6-3, with 9 positions matching TRBD1. Germline CDR1 reads MNHEY; CDR2 reads SVGEGT. The CDR3 contains 19 residues. Germline trimming cut 0 bases from V and 0 bases from J; bases unmatched to any gene: 8. CDR3 in amino acids: CASSYSGRDRASTNEKLFF. As DNA, the CDR3 is TGTGCCAGCAGTTACTCAGGCCGGGACAGGGCCTCAACTAATGAAAAACTGTTTTTT.

This clone has just a few counts. V usage is TRBV14 and J usage is TRBJ2-1; 14 positions match TRBD2. Per the germline V gene, CDR1 is SGHDN and CDR2 is FVKESK. V lost 1 base and J lost 2; bases outside the gene matches: 1. The CDR3 consists of 17 residues. The CDR3, as DNA: TGTGCCAGCAGCCAAGGACTAGCGGGAGGGCCCTACAATGAGCAGTTCTTC. Amino acid sequence: CASSQGLAGGPYNEQFF.

V gene TRBV5-1 combines with J gene TRBJ2-3; the D gene is possibly TRBD1 (5 bases). The germline V gene encodes CDR1 SGHRS and CDR2 YFSETQ. CDR3 length equals 19 residues. V lost 0 bases, J lost 0 bases, and 20 bases lay in between. The CDR3, as DNA: TGCGCCAGCAGCTTGGCGAACCGACAGATCAGAACAAGCACAGATACGCAGTATTTT. Its translation: CASSLANRQIRTSTDTQYF.

This sequence joins TRBV19 and TRBJ2-6; tentatively, D is TRBD2 (5 bases). CDR1 and CDR2 (germline): LNHDA, SQIVND (reference sequence). The CDR3 runs to 18 residues. V lost 5 bases and J lost 0, with 17 bases in between. In DNA form, the CDR3 reads TGTGCCAGTAGTCCCCGGGATCGAATCCCCTCTGGGGCCAACGTCCTGACTTTC. The encoded protein is CASSPRDRIPSGANVLTF.

This clone was observed a few times. The chain employs TRBV19 and TRBJ1-4; a weak D match, TRBD1 (5 bases). The length of the CDR3 is 15 residues. The germline V gene has CDR1 LNHDA and CDR2 SQIVND (reference sequence). V was trimmed by 5 bases and J by 7 bases, leaving 17 bases between them. For the CDR3, the DNA is TGTGCCAGTAGTCCAACCGGGCGGCAGGGTGAAAAACTGTTTTTT. Translated: CASSPTGRQGEKLFF. Based on the CDR3 plus reference TRBV19 and TRBJ1-4, the full variable domain is DGGITQSPKYLFRKEGQNVTLSCEQNLNHDAMYWYRQDPGQGLRLIYYSQIVNDFQKGDIAEGYSVSREKKESFPLTVTSAQKNPTAFYLCASSPTGRQGEKLFFGSGTQLSVL.

The chain carries TRBV9 and TRBJ2-2, with TRBD2 matching 10 bases. V was pared by 7 bases and J by 7 bases, with 7 bases of the junction left unmatched. This CDR3 spans 14 amino acids. Per the germline V gene, CDR1 is SGDLS and CDR2 is YYNGEE. The CDR3 bases are TGTGCCAGCCTAGCGGGAGATTACCACGGGGAGCTGTTTTTT. This sequence encodes CASLAGDYHGELFF.